The rows below give T cell receptor beta chains drawn from one sample of a study of control samples from healthy donors and cancer patients. Data came from immunoSEQ multiplex PCR; TCRdb stores just in-frame clones and leaves some out. The data hold approximately 150,000 clones, with roughly 94% observed a single time. The sample was PBMCs. All receptors come from a man between 60 and 75 years old with colorectal cancer. CDR3s include the opening cysteine and the closing phenylalanine or tryptophan. A D gene is named only where the DNA matches it firmly. Clone size is not always given. Where it is, it says once, few, many or a class for expanded clones.

j_call	d_call	clone_size	v_call	cdr3_nt	cdr3_aa
TRBJ1-5	.	.	TRBV28	TGTGCCAGCAGTTTATCGACGAGCAATCAGCCCCAGCATTTT	CASSLSTSNQPQHF
TRBJ2-7	.	.	TRBV6-1	TGTGCCAGCAGTGAAGATGCGGGGTTTTACGAGCAGTACTTC	CASSEDAGFYEQYF
TRBJ1-5	.	.	TRBV6-5	TGTGCCAGCCGAAGGGGAATGGGCAATCAGCCCCAGCATTTT	CASRRGMGNQPQHF
TRBJ1-1	TRBD1	.	TRBV5-4	TGTGCCAGCAGCTCGGGACAGGGTGGCGCTGAAGCTTTCTTT	CASSSGQGGAEAFF
TRBJ2-7	.	.	TRBV28	TGTGCCAGCAGCTGGTGGCGCGAGCAGTACTTC	CASSWWREQYF
TRBJ2-1	TRBD2	.	TRBV20-1	TGCAGTGCTAGTCGGCGGGGGGCCTACAATGAGCAGTTCTTC	CSASRRGAYNEQFF
TRBJ1-2	TRBD1	.	TRBV10-3	TGTGCCATCAGTGAGTCGAGTAGGGACAGGTGCTTCTTC	CAISESSRDRCFF
TRBJ2-5	.	.	TRBV7-8	TGTGCCAGCAGCTTAGTGCGTTGGGGTGCGTACCAAGAGACCCAGTACTTC	CASSLVRWGAYQETQYF
TRBJ2-7	TRBD1	.	TRBV10-1	TGCGCCAGCAGTCCCGGGACAGCCATTTACGAGCAGTACTTC	CASSPGTAIYEQYF
TRBJ1-4	.	.	TRBV12-3/TRBV12-4	TGTGCCAGCAGTTTAAACAATGAAAAACTGTTTTTT	CASSLNNEKLFF
TRBJ2-7	TRBD2	.	TRBV29-1	TGCAGCGCCCGACTAGCGGGGGTCCACGAGCAGTACTTC	CSARLAGVHEQYF
TRBJ1-5	.	.	TRBV2	TGTGCCAGCAGTCCACAGGGCCCCAATCAGCCCCAGCATTTT	CASSPQGPNQPQHF
TRBJ1-1	.	.	TRBV4-3	TGCGCCAGCAGCCAAGCCTACAGGGTAAACACTGAAGCTTTCTTT	CASSQAYRVNTEAFF
TRBJ1-6	.	.	TRBV23-1	TGCGCCCACCTGCGGGCAGGGAGACCTTTAGTTTCACCCCTCCACTTT	CAHLRAGRPLVSPLHF
TRBJ1-3	TRBD1	once	TRBV5-1	TGCGCCAGCAGCTTACAGGGGGCGGATGGAAACACCATATATTTT	CASSLQGADGNTIYF
TRBJ2-7	TRBD1	.	TRBV28	TGTGCCAGCAGTCTACGACAGGGCCGCCTCTACGAGCAGTACTTC	CASSLRQGRLYEQYF
TRBJ2-3	.	.	TRBV5-1	TGCGCCAGCAGCCTGGGCCCTACGAGCACAGATACGCAGTATTTT	CASSLGPTSTDTQYF
TRBJ1-2	.	.	TRBV7-2	TGTGCCAGCAGCTTAGGGACAGCCACCTATGGCTACACCTTC	CASSLGTATYGYTF
TRBJ2-1	.	.	TRBV6-5	TGTGCCAGCAAGCATTGGGTCCGGGATGAGCAGTTCTTC	CASKHWVRDEQFF
TRBJ1-5	.	.	TRBV19	TGTGCCAGTAGTTCCTTAGAGAGGGGGCAGCCCCAGCATTTT	CASSSLERGQPQHF
TRBJ1-6	TRBD1	.	TRBV5-4	TGTGCCAGCAGCTTGGGGGACAGGGAAGGTTCACCCCTCCACTTT	CASSLGDREGSPLHF
TRBJ1-1	.	once	TRBV7-8	TGTGCCAGCAGCCCACAGGGATTGAACACTGAAGCTTTCTTT	CASSPQGLNTEAFF
TRBJ1-1	.	.	TRBV9	TGTGCCAGCATCGAAGGGAGGACAACCTCGGTGAACACTGAAGCTTTCTTT	CASIEGRTTSVNTEAFF
TRBJ2-1	TRBD1	.	TRBV7-9	TGTGCCAGCAGCCCCGGGACAGGGGCCAGCAATGAGCAGTTCTTC	CASSPGTGASNEQFF
TRBJ1-2	.	once	TRBV3-1/TRBV3-2	TGTGCCAGCAGCCAAGGGGACTATGGCTACACCTTC	CASSQGDYGYTF
TRBJ2-3	TRBD2	.	TRBV5-1	TGCGCCAGCAGCTTGTTGACTAGCGGGGGTCTCCCAGATACGCAGTATTTT	CASSLLTSGGLPDTQYF
TRBJ1-2	.	.	TRBV10-3	TGTGCCATCAGTGAACGGGGTAACTATGGCTACACCTTC	CAISERGNYGYTF
TRBJ2-3	TRBD2	.	TRBV6-5	TGTGCCAGCAGTTACCGGGGCGGGGGGGAAGATACGCAGTATTTT	CASSYRGGGEDTQYF
TRBJ2-5	.	.	TRBV9	TGTGCCAGCAGCGTGGGACTTGAGAAGACCCAGTACTTC	CASSVGLEKTQYF
TRBJ1-2	.	.	TRBV5-1	TGCGCCAGCAGCTTGGACCCGGGAGAGAACTATGGCTACACCTTC	CASSLDPGENYGYTF
TRBJ1-2	TRBD1	.	TRBV2	TGTGCCAGCAGTGTAGGGACAGTCTATGGCTACACCTTC	CASSVGTVYGYTF
TRBJ1-1	.	.	TRBV24-1	TGTGCCACCAGTCTTAGCGGGGGGAACACTGAAGCTTTCTTT	CATSLSGGNTEAFF
TRBJ2-3	TRBD1	once	TRBV4-1	TGCGCCAGCAGCCATGACAGGGGCACAGATACGCAGTATTTT	CASSHDRGTDTQYF
TRBJ2-5	.	.	TRBV19	TGTGCCAGTAGTATACGGGGGACGATCCAAGAGACCCAGTACTTC	CASSIRGTIQETQYF
TRBJ1-5	.	.	TRBV27	TGTGCCAGCAGTTTATTAGGTGATCAGCCCCAGCATTTT	CASSLLGDQPQHF
TRBJ2-3	.	.	TRBV27	TGTGCCAGCAGCCTAGCTGGTGCAGATACGCAGTATTTT	CASSLAGADTQYF
TRBJ2-4	.	few	TRBV27	TGTGCCAGCAGTTTCCTTGCCAGACAGGGAGGAATTCAGTACTTC	CASSFLARQGGIQYF
TRBJ1-2	TRBD1	.	TRBV4-1	TGCGCCAGCAGCCAAGGACAGGGACTAAACTATGGCTACACCTTC	CASSQGQGLNYGYTF
TRBJ1-5	.	once	TRBV27	TGTGCCAGCAGGCCCGCTAGGGACACCCAGCCCCAGCATTTT	CASRPARDTQPQHF
TRBJ1-6	.	.	TRBV11-2	TGTGCCAGCAGCTTTAACCCCGACCGGTATAATTCACCCCTCCACTTT	CASSFNPDRYNSPLHF
TRBJ1-1	.	.	TRBV9	TGTGCCAGCACGACAACAGAGACCATGAACACTGAAGCTTTCTTT	CASTTTETMNTEAFF
TRBJ1-2	.	.	TRBV7-2	TGTGCCAGCAGCTTGTACAGGGCGACTAACTATGGCTACACCTTC	CASSLYRATNYGYTF
TRBJ2-5	.	.	TRBV18	TGTGCCAGCTCACCAGGGGTCCAAGAGACCCAGTACTTC	CASSPGVQETQYF
TRBJ2-7	.	.	TRBV7-2	TGTGCCAGCAGCGGCCTTACAGGGAGCTACGAGCAGTACTTC	CASSGLTGSYEQYF
TRBJ1-1	.	.	TRBV20-1	TGCAGTGCTGGGAAGAACACTGAAGCTTTCTTT	CSAGKNTEAFF
TRBJ1-3	.	.	TRBV7-2	TGTGCCAGCAGCTTCCGCCCAGGGTCGAGCTCTGGAAACACCATATATTTT	CASSFRPGSSSGNTIYF
TRBJ2-7	.	.	TRBV7-2	TGTGCCAGCAGCTTAAAGCGGGCAAGACAGTACGAGCAGTACTTC	CASSLKRARQYEQYF
TRBJ2-7	TRBD1	.	TRBV27	TGTGCCAGCAGTTTATCCGGGACAGGGGCCTCCTACGAGCAGTACTTC	CASSLSGTGASYEQYF
TRBJ2-5	TRBD2	.	TRBV5-1	TGCGCCAGCAGCGTAACTAGCGGGGGGTTCCAAGAGACCCAGTACTTC	CASSVTSGGFQETQYF
TRBJ2-2	.	.	TRBV27	TGTGCCAGCAGTTGGGGGCGAGCAGCGAACACCGGGGAGCTGTTTTTT	CASSWGRAANTGELFF
TRBJ1-5	TRBD1	.	TRBV19	TGTGCCAGTAGTCCCCAGGGGGCGGGCAATCAGCCCCAGCATTTT	CASSPQGAGNQPQHF
TRBJ2-5	TRBD1	.	TRBV6-4	TGTGCCAGCAGGGGGACAGGGGTGGAGACCCAGTACTTC	CASRGTGVETQYF
TRBJ1-1	.	.	TRBV29-1	TGCAGCGCCCGCGAGGGGGGCGGCACTGAAGCTTTCTTT	CSAREGGGTEAFF
TRBJ1-3	.	.	TRBV19	TGTGCCAGTAGTGACCAAGGCTCTGGAAACACCATATATTTT	CASSDQGSGNTIYF
TRBJ1-4	.	.	TRBV6-5	TGTGCCAGCAGTAGGGGCCTCAGGGGAGAAAAACTGTTTTTT	CASSRGLRGEKLFF
TRBJ1-6	TRBD1	.	TRBV19	TGTGCCAGTAGTATCGACAGGGATTCACCCCTCCACTTT	CASSIDRDSPLHF
TRBJ2-1	TRBD2	once	TRBV2	TGTGCCAGCAGTCTCACTAGCGGGGGTAGTAATGAGCAGTTCTTC	CASSLTSGGSNEQFF
TRBJ2-3	.	.	TRBV6-2/TRBV6-3	TGTGCCAGCAGTCGAGACTTTTTAGATACGCAGTATTTT	CASSRDFLDTQYF
TRBJ2-7	.	.	TRBV15	TGTGCCACCAGCAGAGTTGTCAGCCAGCCCGAGCAGTACTTC	CATSRVVSQPEQYF
TRBJ1-3	.	.	TRBV30	TGTGCCTGGAGTGGGGGTTCCCCGGTTTATGGAAACACCATATATTTT	CAWSGGSPVYGNTIYF